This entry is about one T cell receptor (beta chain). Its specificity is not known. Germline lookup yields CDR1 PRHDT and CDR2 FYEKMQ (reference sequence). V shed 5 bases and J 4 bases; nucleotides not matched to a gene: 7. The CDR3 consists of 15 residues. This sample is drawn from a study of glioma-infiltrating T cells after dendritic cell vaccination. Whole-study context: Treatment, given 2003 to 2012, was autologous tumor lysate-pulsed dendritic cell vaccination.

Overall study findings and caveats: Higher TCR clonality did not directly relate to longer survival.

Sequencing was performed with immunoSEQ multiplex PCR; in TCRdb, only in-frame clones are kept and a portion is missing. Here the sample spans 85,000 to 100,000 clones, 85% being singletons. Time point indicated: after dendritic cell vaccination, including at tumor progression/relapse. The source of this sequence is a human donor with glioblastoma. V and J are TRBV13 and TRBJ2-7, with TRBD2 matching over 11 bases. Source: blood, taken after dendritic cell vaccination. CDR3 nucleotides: TGTGCCAGCAGCCGCTATACTAGCGGGAGTTACGAGCAGTACTTC. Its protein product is CASSRYTSGSYEQYF.